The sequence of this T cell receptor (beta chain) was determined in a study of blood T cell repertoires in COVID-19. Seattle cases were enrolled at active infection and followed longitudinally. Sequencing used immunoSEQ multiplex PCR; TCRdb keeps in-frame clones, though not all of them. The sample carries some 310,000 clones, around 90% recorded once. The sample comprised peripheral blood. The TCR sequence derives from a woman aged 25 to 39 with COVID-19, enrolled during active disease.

CDR3 bases: TGTGCCAGCAGCCGACGGGACAACATGAACACTGAAGCTTTCTTT. Translated: CASSRRDNMNTEAFF. The V call is TRBV3-1 (or the pseudogene TRBV3-2), the J call TRBJ1-1, with a weak D call TRBD1 (6 bases). CDR1 and CDR2 (germline): LGHDT, YNNKEL (reference sequence). This CDR3 region has 15 residues. V shed 4 bases and J shed 0 bases, with 12 bases lying between them.